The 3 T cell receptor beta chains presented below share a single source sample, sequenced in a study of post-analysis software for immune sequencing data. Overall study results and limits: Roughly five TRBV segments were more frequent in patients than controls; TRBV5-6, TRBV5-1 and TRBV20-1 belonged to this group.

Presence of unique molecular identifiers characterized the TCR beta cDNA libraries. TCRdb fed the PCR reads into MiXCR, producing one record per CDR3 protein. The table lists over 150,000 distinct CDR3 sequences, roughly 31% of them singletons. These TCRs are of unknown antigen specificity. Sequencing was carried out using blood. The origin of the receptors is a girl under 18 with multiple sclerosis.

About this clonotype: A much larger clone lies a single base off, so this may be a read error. The CDR3 DNA reads TGTGCCATCAGTGAGTCCGATGGGTCCAATGATCAGTTCTTC. The encoded protein is CAISESDGSNDQFF. The gene calls are TRBV10-3 and TRBJ2-1; D gene unclear. The germline gives CDR1 ENHRY, CDR2 SYGVKD. The CDR3 loop spans 14 amino acids.

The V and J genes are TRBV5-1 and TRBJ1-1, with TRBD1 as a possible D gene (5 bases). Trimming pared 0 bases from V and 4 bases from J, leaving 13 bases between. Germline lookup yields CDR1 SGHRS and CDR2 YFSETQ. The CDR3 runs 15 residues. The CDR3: CASSLEGVEGTEAFF. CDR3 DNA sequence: TGCGCCAGCAGCTTGGAAGGGGTGGAAGGCACTGAAGCTTTCTTT. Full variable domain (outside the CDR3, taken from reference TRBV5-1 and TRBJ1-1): KAGVTQTPRYLIKTRGQQVTLSCSPISGHRSVSWYQQTPGQGLQFLFEYFSETQRNKGNFPGRFSGRQFSNSRSEMNVSTLELGDSALYLCASSLEGVEGTEAFFGQGTRLTVV.

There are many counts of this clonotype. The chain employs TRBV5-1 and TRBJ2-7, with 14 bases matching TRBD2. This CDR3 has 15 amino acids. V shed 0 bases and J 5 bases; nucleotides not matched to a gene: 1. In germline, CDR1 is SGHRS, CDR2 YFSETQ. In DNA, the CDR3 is TGCGCCAGCAGCTTGGGGACTAGCGGGAGGAACGAGCAGTACTTC. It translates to CASSLGTSGRNEQYF.